The rows below give T cell receptor beta chains drawn from one sample of a study of T-cell reconstitution after alpha-beta-depleted transplantation in children. MiXCR, run by TCRdb on the PCR reads, gives a single entry per CDR3 protein. The table includes approximately 1,000,000 distinct CDR3 sequences, less than 30% detected once. This specimen consisted of PBMCs, mostly from graft donor cells, obtained 360 days after TCRalphabeta/CD19-depleted stem cell transplant. The source is a boy in the first two years of life who had a stem cell transplant for SCID, so the T cells may come from the graft donor. Each CDR3 is given with its conserved first and last residue. The D gene is left open where the match is weak. Size tells how often a clone was seen (once, few, many) or the class of an expanded clone, and some rows leave it out.

CDR3 DNA,CDR3 protein,V gene,D gene,J gene,clone size
TGTGCCAGCAGCTCGACCCTCACCACTGAAGCTTTCTTT,CASSSTLTTEAFF,TRBV5-6,-,TRBJ1-1,few
TGCGCCAGCAGCCCCTGGACAGGGAAAGTCTACGAGCAGTACTTC,CASSPWTGKVYEQYF,TRBV5-1,TRBD1,TRBJ2-7,-
TGTGCCAGCAGCTTGGCCTGGCTCACCGGGGAGCTGTTTTTT,CASSLAWLTGELFF,TRBV5-5,-,TRBJ2-2,many
TGCAGTGCTAGAAGAGGCCCAGGGAATGCGGCAGATACGCAGTATTTT,CSARRGPGNAADTQYF,TRBV20-1,-,TRBJ2-3,few
TGTGCCAGTAGACCACAGGGACCCAATCAGCCCCAGCATTTT,CASRPQGPNQPQHF,TRBV19,-,TRBJ1-5,-
TGTGCCAGCGCGGGGGGAGCGGAAAAACTGTTTTTT,CASAGGAEKLFF,TRBV6-6,-,TRBJ1-4,few
TGTGCCAGCAGTTCTAATCCAGCTAACTATGGCTACACCTTC,CASSSNPANYGYTF,TRBV12-3/TRBV12-4,-,TRBJ1-2,-
TGTGCCAGCAGTTTTCGGGTCGGCACAGATACGCAGTATTTT,CASSFRVGTDTQYF,TRBV12-3/TRBV12-4,-,TRBJ2-3,-
TGCAGCGCGGGACTGGCTCTTCAAGAGACCCAGTACTTC,CSAGLALQETQYF,TRBV29-1,-,TRBJ2-5,few
TGTGCCATCAGGCATTCCGACGGTAACACTGAAGCTTTCTTT,CAIRHSDGNTEAFF,TRBV10-3,-,TRBJ1-1,-
TGTGCCAGCAGTGGCTGGACAGGGCCGCCGTCAGGTACGCAGTATTTT,CASSGWTGPPSGTQYF,TRBV6-1,TRBD1,TRBJ2-3,few
TGTGCCAGCAGCCCCAGCGCGGGGGGGTCCTACAATGAGCAGTTCTTC,CASSPSAGGSYNEQFF,TRBV21-1,-,TRBJ2-1,-
TGTGCCGCGAAGGGGGCTTCAAGTGAAGCTTTCTTT,CAAKGASSEAFF,TRBV25-1,TRBD1,TRBJ1-1,-
TGTGCCAGCAGCGTAGGGCCGGGTCCCTCCTACGAGCAGTACTTC,CASSVGPGPSYEQYF,TRBV9,-,TRBJ2-7,few
TGCGCCAGCAGCAGGGACAGGGGGGGCACTGAAGCTTTCTTT,CASSRDRGGTEAFF,TRBV5-1,TRBD1,TRBJ1-1,many
TGCAGTGACCAAGCCCAGGGGAGCGAGACCCAGTACTTC,CSDQAQGSETQYF,TRBV20-1,-,TRBJ2-5,-
TGCGCCAGCAGCCCCCCGAGAGCGGGGGGGATTGAGCAGTTCTTC,CASSPPRAGGIEQFF,TRBV5-1,TRBD2,TRBJ2-1,-
TGTGCCAGCAGCTTGGGTGTGGGGCCGGCGAATCAGCCCCAGCATTTT,CASSLGVGPANQPQHF,TRBV7-6,-,TRBJ1-5,once
TGCAGTGCTAGTTATAGAGGGGAGACCCAGTACTTC,CSASYRGETQYF,TRBV20-1,-,TRBJ2-5,-
TGCGCCAGCAGCAAACCGAGTGTAGGGGCCCCAAATGAGCAGTTCTTC,CASSKPSVGAPNEQFF,TRBV5-1,-,TRBJ2-1,few
TGCGCCAGCAGCCCCGGCGGCGGGGGGTTAAGCACAGATACGCAGTATTTT,CASSPGGGGLSTDTQYF,TRBV5-1,TRBD2,TRBJ2-3,few
TGCAGTGCTAGAGATTGGGGGGCCACCAATGAGCAGTTCTTC,CSARDWGATNEQFF,TRBV20-1,-,TRBJ2-1,-
TGTGCCAGCTATTCCCCCGGGGCCCAGTACTTC,CASYSPGAQYF,TRBV6-5,-,TRBJ2-5,-
TGTGCCAGCATTAAGGAGAGGGGGCATAGCACCGGGGAGCTGTTTTTT,CASIKERGHSTGELFF,TRBV2,TRBD1,TRBJ2-2,-
TGTGCCAGCAGTATGAACAATGAGCAGTTCTTC,CASSMNNEQFF,TRBV12-3/TRBV12-4,-,TRBJ2-1,few
TGCGCCAGCAGCCCTAGGACACTCTCGAACACCGGGGAGCTGTTTTTT,CASSPRTLSNTGELFF,TRBV5-1,-,TRBJ2-2,few
TGCAGTGCTAGTATGGGACAGCCTTCCAATACGCAGTATTTT,CSASMGQPSNTQYF,TRBV20-1,TRBD1,TRBJ2-3,few
TGTGCCAGCAGCTCCTACAACTCCTACGAGCAGTACTTC,CASSSYNSYEQYF,TRBV7-2,-,TRBJ2-7,few
TGTGCCAGCAGCGTAGGCCTAGCGGGGGGCAATGAGCAGTTCTTC,CASSVGLAGGNEQFF,TRBV9,TRBD2,TRBJ2-1,many
TGCGCCAGCAGCCCCCTCCCCTGGACAGGGGGCCTCTCTGGGGCCAACGTCCTGACTTTC,CASSPLPWTGGLSGANVLTF,TRBV5-1,TRBD1,TRBJ2-6,-
TGCGCCAGCAGCCCCGCTCAACGGGGGGGCCATGAGCAGTTCTTC,CASSPAQRGGHEQFF,TRBV4-3,TRBD2,TRBJ2-1,-
TGTGCCAGCAGTTCCACCGGGGTTGTCGGGGAGCTGTTTTTT,CASSSTGVVGELFF,TRBV12-3/TRBV12-4,-,TRBJ2-2,few
TGTGCCAGCAGCCACGACAGCGCAAACACAGATACGCAGTATTTT,CASSHDSANTDTQYF,TRBV14,-,TRBJ2-3,-
TGTGCCAGCAGCTTCGTAACAATTCAACCCCTCCACTTT,CASSFVTIQPLHF,TRBV5-5,-,TRBJ1-6,many
TGTGCCAGCAGTACCCCATTTACGTCAGGGATCTCCTACGAGCAGTACTTC,CASSTPFTSGISYEQYF,TRBV28,-,TRBJ2-7,-
TGTGCCAGCAGTAGACAGGGGGCTTTGAGGAACACTGAAGCTTTCTTT,CASSRQGALRNTEAFF,TRBV6-4,TRBD1,TRBJ1-1,-
TGCGCCAGCAGCGACCGGGGGGGAGGAGATACGCAGTATTTT,CASSDRGGGDTQYF,TRBV5-1,TRBD2,TRBJ2-3,few
TGCGCCAGCAGAGGTCCAGGGATGGTGAACACTGAAGCTTTCTTT,CASRGPGMVNTEAFF,TRBV5-1,-,TRBJ1-1,few
TGTGCCAGCTCACCAAGAGGCAGGAAAGGCACTGAAGCTTTCTTT,CASSPRGRKGTEAFF,TRBV18,-,TRBJ1-1,-
TGTGCCAGCAGTTACGGGGACATTCGGAACTACGAGCAGTACTTC,CASSYGDIRNYEQYF,TRBV6-5,-,TRBJ2-7,-
TGTGCCAGCAGCAGGTTAAGCGACGGCACAGATACGCAGTATTTT,CASSRLSDGTDTQYF,TRBV11-3,-,TRBJ2-3,once
TGTGCCACAATGGCTATCACCCTGAACACCGGGGAGCTGTTTTTT,CATMAITLNTGELFF,TRBV19,-,TRBJ2-2,-
TGTGCCAGCAGGGCAGGGGGAGTAGCCAAAAACATTCAGTACTTC,CASRAGGVAKNIQYF,TRBV28,TRBD1,TRBJ2-4,few
TGCAGCGTGAGCCAAAGCACAGATACGCAGTATTTT,CSVSQSTDTQYF,TRBV29-1,-,TRBJ2-3,once
TGTGCCAGCAGCTTAGCTAGCGGGGGGCCCGCTGGGACGCAGTATTTT,CASSLASGGPAGTQYF,TRBV7-7,TRBD2,TRBJ2-3,-
TGTGCCTGGAGTGTAGGTCTGGGTGGTGAGCAGTTCTTC,CAWSVGLGGEQFF,TRBV30,-,TRBJ2-1,few
TGTGCCACCAGCAGCAGGGGGAAAAGCACCGGGGAGCTGTTTTTT,CATSSRGKSTGELFF,TRBV15,TRBD1,TRBJ2-2,few
TGCAGTGCTAGGACAGGGACGGGGACTGAAGCTTTCTTT,CSARTGTGTEAFF,TRBV20-1,TRBD1,TRBJ1-1,-
TGCGCCAGCAGCCAAGATAGGGAACAGGGTTACCCCTACGAGCAGTACTTC,CASSQDREQGYPYEQYF,TRBV4-1,-,TRBJ2-7,few